This T cell receptor (beta chain) derives from a study of control samples from healthy donors and cancer patients (dated by TCRdb to 2020 to 2021). With respect to this clone: What antigen it recognizes has not been identified. No base quality values were provided; no much bigger clone lies one nucleotide off.

V loses 8 bases, J loses 0 bases, and the germline ends lie 11 bases apart. The germline V gene sets CDR1 to MNHEY and CDR2 to SVGAGI. The CDR3 contains 14 residues, cysteine and phenylalanine counted. Just CDR3 DNA is preserved here, 42 bases in frame from base 1. Preparation of the library involved the immunoSEQ multiplex PCR assay. TCRdb holds this immuneACCESS table with in-frame rearrangements only. Some clones are missing; in checked studies, unresolved V genes explain under half, and the rest has no known cause. The sample includes about 71,000 clones, with nearly 90% observed a single time. About a fifth of the sample goes to the ten largest clones.

The source material was PBMCs. This chain joins TRBV6-5 to TRBJ1-3; the D gene assignment is ambiguous. This sequence originates from a man aged 60 to 69 with lung cancer. Here the CDR3 is given as CASAISSSGNTIYF. Here is the DNA: TGTGCCAGCGCGATCTCCAGCTCTGGAAACACCATATATTTT.